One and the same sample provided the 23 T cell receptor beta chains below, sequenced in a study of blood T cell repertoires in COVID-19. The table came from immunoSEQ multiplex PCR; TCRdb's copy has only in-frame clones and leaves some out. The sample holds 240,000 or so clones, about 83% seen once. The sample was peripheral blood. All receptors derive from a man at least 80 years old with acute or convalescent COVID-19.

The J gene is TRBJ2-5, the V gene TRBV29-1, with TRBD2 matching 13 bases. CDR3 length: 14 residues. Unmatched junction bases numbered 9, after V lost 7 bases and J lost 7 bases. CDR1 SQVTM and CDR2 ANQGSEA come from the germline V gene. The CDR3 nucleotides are TGCAGCGCCGACGGGACTAGCGGGACTTCGACCCAGTACTTC. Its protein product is CSADGTSGTSTQYF.

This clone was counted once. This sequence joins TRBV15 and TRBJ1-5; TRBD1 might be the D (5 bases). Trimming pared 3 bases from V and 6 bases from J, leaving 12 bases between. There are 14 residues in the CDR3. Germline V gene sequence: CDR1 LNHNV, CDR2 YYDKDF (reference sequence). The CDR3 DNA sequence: TGTGCCACCAGCAGGGGGGGGGTGAGTCAGCCCCAGCATTTT. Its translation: CATSRGGVSQPQHF.

The CDR3 nucleotides are TGTGCCAGCAGCGTAGCCCCCCCGGGACAGGGGACGCCCCAAGAGACCCAGTACTTC. This gives the protein CASSVAPPGQGTPQETQYF. V gene TRBV9 combines with J gene TRBJ2-5, with 10 bases lining up with TRBD1. The CDR3 runs to 19 residues. The trim removed 0 bases at V and 1 base at J, leaving 12 bases unmatched. Germline CDR1 is SGDLS and CDR2 is YYNGEE.

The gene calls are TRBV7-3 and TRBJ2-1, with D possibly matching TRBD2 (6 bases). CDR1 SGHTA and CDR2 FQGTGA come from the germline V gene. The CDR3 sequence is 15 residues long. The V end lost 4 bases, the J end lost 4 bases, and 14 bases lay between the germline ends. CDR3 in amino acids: CASSSGLQPYNEQFF. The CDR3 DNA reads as TGTGCCAGCAGCTCGGGACTGCAGCCTTACAATGAGCAGTTCTTC.

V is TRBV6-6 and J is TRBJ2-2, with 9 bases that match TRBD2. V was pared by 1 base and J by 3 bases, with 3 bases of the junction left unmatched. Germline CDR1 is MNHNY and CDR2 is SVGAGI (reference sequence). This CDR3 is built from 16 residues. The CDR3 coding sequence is TGTGCCAGCAGTTACTTTGGCGGGAGGGACACCGGGGAGCTGTTTTTT. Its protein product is CASSYFGGRDTGELFF.

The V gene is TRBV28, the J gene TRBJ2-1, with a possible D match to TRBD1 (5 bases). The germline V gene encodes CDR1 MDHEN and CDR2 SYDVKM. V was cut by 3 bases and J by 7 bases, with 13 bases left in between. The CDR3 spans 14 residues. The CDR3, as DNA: TGTGCCAGCAGTTTCAGGGTACCCGCTAATGAGCAGTTCTTC. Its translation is CASSFRVPANEQFF.

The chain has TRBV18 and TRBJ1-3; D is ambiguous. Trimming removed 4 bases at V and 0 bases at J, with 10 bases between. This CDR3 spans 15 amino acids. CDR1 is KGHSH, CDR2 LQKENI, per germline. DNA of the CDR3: TGTGCCAGCTCACTCCCAGGATCCTCTGGAAACACCATATATTTT. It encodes CASSLPGSSGNTIYF.

The CDR3 DNA sequence: TGCGCCAGCACCCTTGGAACAGGGAGCAAGACACCCCTCCACTTT. It is translated as CASTLGTGSKTPLHF. The chain has TRBV5-1 and TRBJ1-6; TRBD1 is a possible D gene (6 bases). The germline gives CDR1 SGHRS, CDR2 YFSETQ. The CDR3 contains 15 residues. Deletions cut 6 bases from V and 11 bases from J, with 21 bases between.

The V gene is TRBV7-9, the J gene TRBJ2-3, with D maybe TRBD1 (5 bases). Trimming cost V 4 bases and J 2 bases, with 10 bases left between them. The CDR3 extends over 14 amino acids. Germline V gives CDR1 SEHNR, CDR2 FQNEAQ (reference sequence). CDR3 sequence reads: CASSSLTATDTQYF. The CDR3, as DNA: TGTGCCAGCAGCTCCCTGACAGCCACAGATACGCAGTATTTT.

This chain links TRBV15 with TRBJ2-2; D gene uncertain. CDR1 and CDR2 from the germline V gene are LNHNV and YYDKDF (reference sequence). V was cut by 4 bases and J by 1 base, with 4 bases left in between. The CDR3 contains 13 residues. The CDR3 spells CATSTMNTGELFF. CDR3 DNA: TGTGCCACCAGCACCATGAACACCGGGGAGCTGTTTTTT.

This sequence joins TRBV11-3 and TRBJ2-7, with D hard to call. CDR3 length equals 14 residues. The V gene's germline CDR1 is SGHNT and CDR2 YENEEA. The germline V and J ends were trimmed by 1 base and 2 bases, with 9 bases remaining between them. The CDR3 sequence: CASSLGQSPYEQYF. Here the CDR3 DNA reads TGTGCCAGCAGCTTAGGGCAGTCTCCCTACGAGCAGTACTTC.

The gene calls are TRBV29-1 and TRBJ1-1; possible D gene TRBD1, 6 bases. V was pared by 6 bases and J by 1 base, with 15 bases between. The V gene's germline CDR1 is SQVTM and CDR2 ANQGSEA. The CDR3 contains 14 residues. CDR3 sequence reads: CSVVEQGSNTEAFF. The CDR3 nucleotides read TGCAGCGTCGTCGAACAGGGCTCGAACACTGAAGCTTTCTTT.

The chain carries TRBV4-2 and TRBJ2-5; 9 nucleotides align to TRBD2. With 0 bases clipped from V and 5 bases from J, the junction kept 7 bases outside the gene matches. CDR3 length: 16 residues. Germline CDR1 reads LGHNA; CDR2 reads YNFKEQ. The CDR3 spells CASSQDLRGGGETQYF. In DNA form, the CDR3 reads TGTGCCAGCAGCCAAGATCTGCGGGGGGGCGGGGAGACCCAGTACTTC.

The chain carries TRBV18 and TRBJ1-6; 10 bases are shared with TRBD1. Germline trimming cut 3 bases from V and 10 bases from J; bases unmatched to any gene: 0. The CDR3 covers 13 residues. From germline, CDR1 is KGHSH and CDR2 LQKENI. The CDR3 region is CASSPTGGSPLHF. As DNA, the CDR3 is TGTGCCAGCTCACCGACAGGGGGCTCACCCCTCCACTTT.

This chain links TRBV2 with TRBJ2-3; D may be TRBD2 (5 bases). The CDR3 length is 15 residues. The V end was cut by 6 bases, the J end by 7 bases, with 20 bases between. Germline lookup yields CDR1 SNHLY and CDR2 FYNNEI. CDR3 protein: CASSYGLATQNTQYF. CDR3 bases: TGTGCCAGCAGCTATGGACTTGCAACCCAGAATACGCAGTATTTT.

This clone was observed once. CDR3 bases: TGTGCCACCAGTGATGCGGACAGAACCTACGAGCAGTACTTC. Translation: CATSDADRTYEQYF. The rearrangement links TRBV24-1 to TRBJ2-7; maybe TRBD1 (6 bases). The length of the CDR3 is 14 residues. Trimming cost V 3 bases and J 2 bases, with 10 bases left between them. Germline V gives CDR1 KGHDR, CDR2 SFDVKD.

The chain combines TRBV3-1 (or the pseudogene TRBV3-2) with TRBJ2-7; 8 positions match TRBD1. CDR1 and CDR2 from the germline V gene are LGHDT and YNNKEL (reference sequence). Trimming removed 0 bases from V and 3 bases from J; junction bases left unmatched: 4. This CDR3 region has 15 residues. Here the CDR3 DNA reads TGTGCCAGCAGCCAAGATCTTACAGGGGGCTACGAGCAGTACTTC. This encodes CASSQDLTGGYEQYF.

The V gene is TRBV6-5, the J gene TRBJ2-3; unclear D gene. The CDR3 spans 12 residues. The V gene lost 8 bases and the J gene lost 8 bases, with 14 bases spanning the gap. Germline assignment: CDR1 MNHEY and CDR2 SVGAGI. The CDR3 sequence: CASRQVRGTQYF. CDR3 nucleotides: TGTGCCAGCCGGCAGGTTCGTGGTACGCAGTATTTT.

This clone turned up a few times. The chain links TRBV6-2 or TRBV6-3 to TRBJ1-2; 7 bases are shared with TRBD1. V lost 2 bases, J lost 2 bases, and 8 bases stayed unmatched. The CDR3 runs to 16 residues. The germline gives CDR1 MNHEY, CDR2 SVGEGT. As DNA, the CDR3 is TGTGCCAGCAGTTACCATCGACAGGGAGGCAACTATGGCTACACCTTC. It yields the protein CASSYHRQGGNYGYTF.

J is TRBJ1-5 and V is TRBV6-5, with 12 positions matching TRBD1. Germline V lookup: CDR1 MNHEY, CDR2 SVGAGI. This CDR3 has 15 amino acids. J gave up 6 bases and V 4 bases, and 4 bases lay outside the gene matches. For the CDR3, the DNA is TGTGCCAGCAGTTCCGGGACAGGGGGCGGTCAGCCCCAGCATTTT. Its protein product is CASSSGTGGGQPQHF.

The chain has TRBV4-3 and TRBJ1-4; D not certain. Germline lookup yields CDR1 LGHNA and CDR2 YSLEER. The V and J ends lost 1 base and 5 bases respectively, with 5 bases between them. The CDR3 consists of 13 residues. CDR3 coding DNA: TGCGCCAGCAGCCAAGCGAGGAATGAAAAACTGTTTTTT. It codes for CASSQARNEKLFF.

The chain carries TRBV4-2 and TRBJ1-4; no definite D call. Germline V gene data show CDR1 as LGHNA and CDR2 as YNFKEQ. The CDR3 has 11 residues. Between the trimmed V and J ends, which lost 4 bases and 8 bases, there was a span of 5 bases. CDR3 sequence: CASSPGEKLFF. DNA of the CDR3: TGTGCCAGCAGCCCGGGGGAAAAACTGTTTTTT.

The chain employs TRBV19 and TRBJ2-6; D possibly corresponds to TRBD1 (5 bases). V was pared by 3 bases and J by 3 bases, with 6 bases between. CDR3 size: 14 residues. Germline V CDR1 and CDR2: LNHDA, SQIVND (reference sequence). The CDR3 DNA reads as TGTGCCAGTAGTATTAGGGGTGGGGCCAACGTCCTGACTTTC. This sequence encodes CASSIRGGANVLTF.